These T cell receptor beta chains were read from a single sample in a study of blood T cell repertoires in COVID-19. Only in-frame clones appear in the TCRdb table, and some are missing; sequencing was by immunoSEQ multiplex PCR. Here the sample spans roughly 150,000 clones, around 74% being singletons. Sequencing used peripheral blood. These TCRs come from a man between 65 and 80 years old with acute or convalescent COVID-19. CDR3s include the opening cysteine and the closing phenylalanine or tryptophan.

TRBV5-1,14,TRBJ1-1,CASSSTGLNTEAFF
TRBV6-6,12,TRBJ1-1,CASTDLGTEAFF
TRBV30,12,TRBJ1-5,CAWTQGGQPQHF
TRBV12-5,12,TRBJ1-6,CASFKAGELLHF
TRBV28,14,TRBJ1-4,CASSYGQGNEKLFF
TRBV6-5,16,TRBJ2-1,CASSSFSGSPYNEQFF
TRBV5-1,14,TRBJ2-5,CASRAGTTKETQYF
TRBV3-1/TRBV3-2,17,TRBJ2-7,CASSQGTGQASSYEQYF
TRBV7-8,13,TRBJ1-4,CASSPDRGEKLFF
TRBV5-1,14,TRBJ1-2,CASRNTGDSYGYTF
TRBV4-3,13,TRBJ1-2,CASSFAAGGGYTF
TRBV11-3,15,TRBJ2-7,CASSSSGGSPYEQYF
TRBV19,14,TRBJ2-1,CASSIRASGNEQFF
TRBV7-9,12,TRBJ2-1,CASSPDRNEQFF
TRBV19,13,TRBJ2-1,CASSRPQGNEQFF
TRBV27,13,TRBJ2-2,CATIYPNTGELFF
TRBV5-1,14,TRBJ1-3,CASSLRLAADTIYF
TRBV12-3/TRBV12-4,12,TRBJ2-1,CASSLVSNEQFF
TRBV5-6,17,TRBJ1-1,CASSLDRGLLRNTEAFF
TRBV19,14,TRBJ2-7,CASSMTGVRYEQYF
TRBV28,18,TRBJ2-6,CASSPWGTGPSGANVLTF
TRBV10-1,13,TRBJ2-7,CASSEDTPYEQYF
TRBV27,15,TRBJ2-7,CASSSLAGESYEQYF
TRBV11-3,14,TRBJ1-2,CASSLDQGEYGYTF
TRBV29-1,14,TRBJ1-1,CSVAVGGANTEAFF
TRBV15,12,TRBJ2-5,CATSRMGETQYF
TRBV6-6,14,TRBJ1-2,CASSYGQGNYGYTF
TRBV12-3/TRBV12-4,13,TRBJ1-1,CASSLKRGTEAFF
TRBV2,15,TRBJ2-7,CASRPSAGGLNEQYF
TRBV18,14,TRBJ1-6,CASSPLGGNSPLHF
TRBV19,17,TRBJ2-7,CASSPGLAARASYEQYF
TRBV4-1,17,TRBJ1-2,CASSQEAPGRWSYGYTF
TRBV7-2,13,TRBJ1-1,CASSFAGGTEAFF
TRBV11-2,14,TRBJ2-7,CASSLWDRGYEQYF
TRBV6-5,15,TRBJ2-1,CASRTGTSGEGEQFF
TRBV7-9,15,TRBJ1-2,CASSFPITGAGGYTF
TRBV2,15,TRBJ1-6,CASSELGQRNSPLHF
TRBV19,13,TRBJ1-5,CASKGQYNQPQHF
TRBV28,13,TRBJ2-2,CASGSANTGELFF
TRBV6-4,15,TRBJ2-6,CASSDQGDGANVLTF
TRBV5-4,15,TRBJ2-3,CASSMGQGITDTQYF
TRBV30,13,TRBJ1-5,CAWSVQSGQPQHF
TRBV27,15,TRBJ1-1,CASSQGVLRDTEAFF
TRBV19,17,TRBJ1-5,CASSMRLGQGRDQPQHF
TRBV3-1/TRBV3-2,17,TRBJ1-2,CASSPELGQGGNYGYTF
TRBV29-1,14,TRBJ2-3,CSVGAGSYTDTQYF
TRBV11-3,13,TRBJ2-7,CASSFGPSGEQYF
TRBV5-1,16,TRBJ2-3,CASSLAGGAGTDTQYF
TRBV5-4,15,TRBJ2-7,CASSLDPAGAGGQYF
TRBV6-5,14,TRBJ1-1,CASRNGQGNTEAFF
TRBV7-9,14,TRBJ1-1,CASSQMAGAVKAFF
TRBV24-1,14,TRBJ1-2,CATSEPWRDYGYTF
TRBV10-2,15,TRBJ2-2,CASSESSGGTGELFF
TRBV5-1,20,TRBJ2-6,CASSFFVAGAVSSGANVLTF
TRBV10-3,15,TRBJ1-4,CAISESGAGGEKLFF
TRBV5-1,16,TRBJ1-1,CASSLEPGDTFTEAFF
TRBV28,15,TRBJ2-2,CASSLLVSGSGELFF
TRBV19,12,TRBJ1-5,CASRGANQPQHF
TRBV9,15,TRBJ2-7,CASSAVAGRSYEQYF